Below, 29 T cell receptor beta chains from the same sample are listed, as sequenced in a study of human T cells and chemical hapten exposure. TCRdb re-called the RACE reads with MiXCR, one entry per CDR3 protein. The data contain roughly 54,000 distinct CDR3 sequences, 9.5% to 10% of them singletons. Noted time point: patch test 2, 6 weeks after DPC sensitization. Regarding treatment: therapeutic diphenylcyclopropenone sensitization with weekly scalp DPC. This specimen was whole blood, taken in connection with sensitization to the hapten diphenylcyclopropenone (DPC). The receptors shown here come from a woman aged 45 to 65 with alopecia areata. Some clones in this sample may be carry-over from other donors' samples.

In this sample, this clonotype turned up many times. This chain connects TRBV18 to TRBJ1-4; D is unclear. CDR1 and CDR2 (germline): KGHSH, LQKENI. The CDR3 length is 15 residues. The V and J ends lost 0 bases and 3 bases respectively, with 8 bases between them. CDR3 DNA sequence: TGTGCCAGCTCACCACCGGGAGAAGCTAATGAAAAACTGTTTTTT. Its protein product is CASSPPGEANEKLFF.

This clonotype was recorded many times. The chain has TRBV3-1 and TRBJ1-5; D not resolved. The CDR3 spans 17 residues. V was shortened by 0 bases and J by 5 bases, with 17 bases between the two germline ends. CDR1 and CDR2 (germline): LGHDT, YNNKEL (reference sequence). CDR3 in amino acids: CASSQEKAHLADQPQHF. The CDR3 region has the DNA TGTGCCAGCAGCCAAGAAAAGGCACACCTGGCCGATCAGCCCCAGCATTTT.

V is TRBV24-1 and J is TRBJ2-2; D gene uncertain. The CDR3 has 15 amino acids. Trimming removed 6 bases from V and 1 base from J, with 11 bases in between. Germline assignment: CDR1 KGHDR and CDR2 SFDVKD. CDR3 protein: CATSTSERNTGELFF. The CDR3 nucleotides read TGTGCCACCAGTACGTCTGAGCGGAACACCGGGGAGCTGTTTTTT.

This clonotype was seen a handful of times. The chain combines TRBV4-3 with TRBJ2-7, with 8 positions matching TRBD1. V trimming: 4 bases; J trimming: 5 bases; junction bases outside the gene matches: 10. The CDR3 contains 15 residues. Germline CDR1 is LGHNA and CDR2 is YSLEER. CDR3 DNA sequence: TGCGCCAGCAGCCCCAGCCGGGACAGGACCCACGAGCAGTACTTC. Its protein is CASSPSRDRTHEQYF.

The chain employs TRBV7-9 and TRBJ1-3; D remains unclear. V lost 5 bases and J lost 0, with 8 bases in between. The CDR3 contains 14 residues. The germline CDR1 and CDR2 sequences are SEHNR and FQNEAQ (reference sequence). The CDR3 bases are TGTGCCAGCAGCCAAGGAGTCTCTGGAAACACCATATATTTT. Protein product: CASSQGVSGNTIYF.

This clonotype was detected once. CDR3 sequence: CSARLLGYMNTEAFF. The DNA for the CDR3 is TGCAGTGCTAGACTACTGGGGTACATGAACACTGAAGCTTTCTTT. The chain combines TRBV20-1 with TRBJ1-1; D uncertain. V gave up 2 bases and J gave up 0 bases, with 13 bases separating them. The CDR3 extends over 15 amino acids. From germline, CDR1 is DFQATT and CDR2 SNEGSKA (reference sequence).

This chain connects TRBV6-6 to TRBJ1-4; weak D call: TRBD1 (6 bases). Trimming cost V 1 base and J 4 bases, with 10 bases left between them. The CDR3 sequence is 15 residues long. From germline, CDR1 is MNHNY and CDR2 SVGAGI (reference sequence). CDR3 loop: CASSYWGALNEKLFF. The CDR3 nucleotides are TGTGCCAGCAGTTACTGGGGGGCACTTAATGAAAAACTGTTTTTT.

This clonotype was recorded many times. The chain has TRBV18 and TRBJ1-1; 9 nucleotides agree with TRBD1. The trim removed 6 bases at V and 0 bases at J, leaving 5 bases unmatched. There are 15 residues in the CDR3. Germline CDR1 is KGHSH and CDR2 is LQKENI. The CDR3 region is CASSAQGALNTEAFF. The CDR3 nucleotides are TGTGCCAGCTCGGCACAGGGGGCTTTGAACACTGAAGCTTTCTTT.

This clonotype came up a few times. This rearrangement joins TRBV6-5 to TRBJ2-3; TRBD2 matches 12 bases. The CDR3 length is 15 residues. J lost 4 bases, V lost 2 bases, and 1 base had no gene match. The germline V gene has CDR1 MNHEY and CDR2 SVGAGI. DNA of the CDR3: TGTGCCAGCAGTTACCGACTAGCGGGGGCAGATACGCAGTATTTT. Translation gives CASSYRLAGADTQYF.

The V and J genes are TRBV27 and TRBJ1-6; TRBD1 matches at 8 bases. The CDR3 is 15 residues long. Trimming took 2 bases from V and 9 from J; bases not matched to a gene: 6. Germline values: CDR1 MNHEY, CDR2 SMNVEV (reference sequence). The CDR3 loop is CASSLDNRGISPLHF. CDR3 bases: TGTGCCAGCAGTTTAGACAACAGGGGGATTTCACCCCTCCACTTT.

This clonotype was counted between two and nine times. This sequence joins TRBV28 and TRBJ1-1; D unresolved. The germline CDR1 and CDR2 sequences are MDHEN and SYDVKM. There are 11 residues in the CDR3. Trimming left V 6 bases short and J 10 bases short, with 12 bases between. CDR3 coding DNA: TGTGCCAGCAGATCGGCCAGAGGAGCTTTCTTT. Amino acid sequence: CASRSARGAFF.

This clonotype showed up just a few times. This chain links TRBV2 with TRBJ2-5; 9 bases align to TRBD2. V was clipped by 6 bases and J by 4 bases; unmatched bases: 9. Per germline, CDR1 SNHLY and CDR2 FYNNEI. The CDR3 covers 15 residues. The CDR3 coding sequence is TGTGCCAGCAGATCGGGAGTAGCGGGAGTAGAGACCCAGTACTTC. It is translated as CASRSGVAGVETQYF.

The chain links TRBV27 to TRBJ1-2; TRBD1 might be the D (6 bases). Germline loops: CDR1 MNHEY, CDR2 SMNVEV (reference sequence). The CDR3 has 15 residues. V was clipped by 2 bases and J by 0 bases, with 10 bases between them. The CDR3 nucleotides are TGTGCCAGCAGTTTAGCGACAGGAGCTAACTATGGCTACACCTTC. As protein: CASSLATGANYGYTF.

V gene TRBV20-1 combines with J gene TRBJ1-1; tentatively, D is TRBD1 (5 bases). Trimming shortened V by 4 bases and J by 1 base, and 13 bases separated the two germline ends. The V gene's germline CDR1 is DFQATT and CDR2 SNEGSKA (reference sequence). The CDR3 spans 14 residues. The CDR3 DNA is TGCAGTGCTACGACAGCAAGCCCGAACACTGAAGCTTTCTTT. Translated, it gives CSATTASPNTEAFF.

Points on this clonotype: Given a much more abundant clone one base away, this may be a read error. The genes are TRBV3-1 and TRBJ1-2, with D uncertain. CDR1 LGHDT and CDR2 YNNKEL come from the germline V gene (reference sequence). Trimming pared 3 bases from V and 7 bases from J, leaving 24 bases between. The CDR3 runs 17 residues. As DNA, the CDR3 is TGTGCCAGCAGCCAGGCCGGCAGGATAGAGACGGGCCGTGGCTACACCTTC. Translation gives CASSQAGRIETGRGYTF.

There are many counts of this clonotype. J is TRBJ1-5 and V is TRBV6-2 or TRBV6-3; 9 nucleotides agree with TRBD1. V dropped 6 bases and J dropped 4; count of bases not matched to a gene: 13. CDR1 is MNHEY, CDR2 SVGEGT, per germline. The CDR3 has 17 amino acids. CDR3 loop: CASSGTGSIRTNQPQHF. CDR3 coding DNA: TGTGCCAGCAGCGGGACAGGGTCAATTAGAACAAATCAGCCCCAGCATTTT.

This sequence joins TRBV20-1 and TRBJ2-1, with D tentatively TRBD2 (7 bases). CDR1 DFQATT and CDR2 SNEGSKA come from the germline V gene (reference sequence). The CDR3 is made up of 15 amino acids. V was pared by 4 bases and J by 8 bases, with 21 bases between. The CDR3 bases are TGCAGTGCTAAGGGAGGGGGTGCCTGGCTCCATGAGCAGTTCTTC. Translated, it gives CSAKGGGAWLHEQFF.

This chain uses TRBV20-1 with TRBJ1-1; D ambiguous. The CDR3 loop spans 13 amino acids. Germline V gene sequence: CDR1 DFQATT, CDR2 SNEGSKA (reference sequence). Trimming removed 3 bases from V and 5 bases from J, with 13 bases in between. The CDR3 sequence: CSARVSAGTEAFF. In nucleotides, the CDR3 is TGCAGTGCTAGGGTTTCAGCGGGGACTGAAGCTTTCTTT.

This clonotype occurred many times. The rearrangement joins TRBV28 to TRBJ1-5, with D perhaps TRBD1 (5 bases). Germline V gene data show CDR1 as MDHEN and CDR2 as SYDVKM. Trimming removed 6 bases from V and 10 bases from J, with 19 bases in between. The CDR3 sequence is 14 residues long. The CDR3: CASSLGASREPQHF. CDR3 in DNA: TGTGCCAGCAGCCTAGGGGCCTCCCGGGAACCCCAGCATTTT. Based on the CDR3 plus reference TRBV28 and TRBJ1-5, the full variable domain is DVKVTQSSRYLVKRTGEKVFLECVQDMDHENMFWYRQDPGLGLRLIYFSYDVKMKEKGDIPEGYSVSREKKERFSLILESASTNQTSMYLCASSLGASREPQHFGDGTRLSIL.

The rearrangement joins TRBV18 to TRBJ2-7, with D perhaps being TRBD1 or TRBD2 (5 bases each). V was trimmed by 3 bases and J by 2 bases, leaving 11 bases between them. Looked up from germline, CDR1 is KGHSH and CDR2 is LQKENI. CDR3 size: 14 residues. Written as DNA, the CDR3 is TGTGCCAGCTCACCTGGGACGTCCGCCTACGAGCAGTACTTC. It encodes CASSPGTSAYEQYF.

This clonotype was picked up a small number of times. The CDR3 reads CASGNSVETQYF. CDR3 DNA: TGTGCCAGCGGCAACAGTGTAGAGACCCAGTACTTC. The chain joins TRBV11-2 to TRBJ2-5; D is unclear. Per germline, CDR1 SGHAT and CDR2 FQNNGV. The CDR3 is made up of 12 amino acids. Trimming left V 8 bases short and J 4 bases short, with 11 bases between.

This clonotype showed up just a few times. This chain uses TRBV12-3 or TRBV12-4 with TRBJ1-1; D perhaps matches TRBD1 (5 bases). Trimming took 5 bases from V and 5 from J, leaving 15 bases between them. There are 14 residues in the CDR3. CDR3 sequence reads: CASSPQGLRTEAFF. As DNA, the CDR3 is TGTGCCAGCAGTCCCCAGGGTTTGAGAACTGAAGCTTTCTTT.

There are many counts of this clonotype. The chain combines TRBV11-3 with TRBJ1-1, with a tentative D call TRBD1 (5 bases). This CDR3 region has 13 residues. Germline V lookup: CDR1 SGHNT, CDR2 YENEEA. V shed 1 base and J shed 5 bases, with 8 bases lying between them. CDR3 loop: CASSLAGLTEAFF. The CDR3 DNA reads TGTGCCAGCAGCTTAGCAGGGCTGACTGAAGCTTTCTTT. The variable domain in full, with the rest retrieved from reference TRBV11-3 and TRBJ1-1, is EAGVVQSPRYKIIEKKQPVAFWCNPISGHNTLYWYLQNLGQGPELLIRYENEEAVDDSQLPKDRFSAERLKGVDSTLKIQPAELGDSAVYLCASSLAGLTEAFFGQGTRLTVV.

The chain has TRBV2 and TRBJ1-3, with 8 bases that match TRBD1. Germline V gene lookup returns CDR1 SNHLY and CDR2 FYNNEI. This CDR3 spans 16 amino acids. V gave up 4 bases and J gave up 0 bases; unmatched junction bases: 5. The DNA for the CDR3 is TGTGCCAGCAGTGGTAAGACAGGGGCCTCTGGAAACACCATATATTTT. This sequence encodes CASSGKTGASGNTIYF.

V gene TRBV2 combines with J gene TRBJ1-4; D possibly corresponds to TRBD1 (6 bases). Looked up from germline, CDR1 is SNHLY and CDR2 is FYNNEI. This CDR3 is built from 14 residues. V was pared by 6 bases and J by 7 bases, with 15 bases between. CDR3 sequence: CASSQGQVFEKLFF. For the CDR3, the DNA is TGTGCCAGCAGCCAGGGACAAGTCTTTGAAAAACTGTTTTTT.

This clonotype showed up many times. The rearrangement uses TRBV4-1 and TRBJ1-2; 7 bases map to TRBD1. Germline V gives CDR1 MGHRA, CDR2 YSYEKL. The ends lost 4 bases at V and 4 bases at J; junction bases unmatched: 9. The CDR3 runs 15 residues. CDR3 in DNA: TGCGCCAGCAGCCCCCCCCAGGGACAGATCTATGGCTACACCTTC. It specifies CASSPPQGQIYGYTF.

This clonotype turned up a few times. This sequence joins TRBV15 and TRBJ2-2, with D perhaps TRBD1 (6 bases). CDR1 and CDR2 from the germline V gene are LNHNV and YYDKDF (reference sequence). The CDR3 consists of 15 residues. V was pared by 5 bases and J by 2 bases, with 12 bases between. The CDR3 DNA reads TGTGCCACCAGCCTTGGGGGCGCAAACACCGGGGAGCTGTTTTTT. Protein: CATSLGGANTGELFF.

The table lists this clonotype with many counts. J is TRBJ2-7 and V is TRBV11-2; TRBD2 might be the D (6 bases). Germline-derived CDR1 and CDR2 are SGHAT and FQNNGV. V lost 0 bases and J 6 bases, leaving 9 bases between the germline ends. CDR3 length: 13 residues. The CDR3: CASSLDRRGEQYF. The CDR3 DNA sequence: TGTGCCAGCAGCTTAGATAGGCGGGGCGAGCAGTACTTC.

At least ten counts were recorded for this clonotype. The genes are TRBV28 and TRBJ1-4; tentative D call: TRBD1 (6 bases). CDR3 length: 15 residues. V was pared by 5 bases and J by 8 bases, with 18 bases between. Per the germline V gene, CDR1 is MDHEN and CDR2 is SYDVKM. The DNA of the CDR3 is TGTGCCAGCAGTCGTTACCGGGGGCCAGGGGAAAAACTGTTTTTT. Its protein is CASSRYRGPGEKLFF.